These 27 T cell receptor beta chains share one sample of origin, sequenced in a study of T cells in localized non-small cell lung cancer. Libraries were prepared by immunoSEQ multiplex PCR; TCRdb keeps only in-frame clonotypes and omits some of them. The sample yields 900 to 1,200 clones, 15% to 20% seen once. The input for sequencing was normal lung tissue next to the tumor, taken before any cancer treatment. The receptors here all came from a male donor at least 60 years old with stage II lung adenocarcinoma.

Within the sample, this clone is large. The chain carries TRBV6-8 and TRBJ2-7; 8 bases match TRBD1. The V and J ends lost 5 bases and 9 bases, in that order; junction bases with no gene match: 12. CDR1 is MNHGY and CDR2 is SAAAGT in the germline V gene. This CDR3 region has 14 residues. The CDR3 loop is CASSSGQGRWLQYF. For the CDR3, the DNA is TGTGCCAGCAGTAGCGGACAGGGACGCTGGCTGCAGTACTTC.

This clone has only a few counts. The V and J genes are TRBV19 and TRBJ2-3; D remains ambiguous. The CDR3 runs to 13 residues. Trimming shortened V by 3 bases and J by 1 base, and 5 bases separated the two germline ends. The germline CDR1 and CDR2 sequences are LNHDA and SQIVND (reference sequence). DNA of the CDR3: TGTGCCAGTAGTATCGAGGGCACAGATACGCAGTATTTT. It specifies CASSIEGTDTQYF. Using reference TRBV19 and TRBJ2-3 for the parts outside the CDR3, the full variable domain is DGGITQSPKYLFRKEGQNVTLSCEQNLNHDAMYWYRQDPGQGLRLIYYSQIVNDFQKGDIAEGYSVSREKKESFPLTVTSAQKNPTAFYLCASSIEGTDTQYFGPGTRLTVL.

By frequency in the sample, this clone is large. The V and J genes are TRBV6-8 and TRBJ2-1, with 11 bases matching TRBD1. The CDR3 sequence is 15 residues long. V shed 4 bases and J 6 bases; nucleotides not matched to a gene: 5. Germline V lookup: CDR1 MNHGY, CDR2 SAAAGT. In DNA form, the CDR3 reads TGTGCCAGCAGTTCGGGACAGGGGGATCTCAATGAGCAGTTCTTC. As protein: CASSSGQGDLNEQFF.

This sequence joins TRBV5-1 and TRBJ1-1; 7 nucleotides line up with TRBD1. Per germline, CDR1 SGHRS and CDR2 YFSETQ. This CDR3 spans 16 amino acids. V dropped 0 bases and J dropped 0; count of bases not matched to a gene: 5. CDR3 DNA: TGCGCCAGCAGCTTGGTAAGGGGACAGCTGAACACTGAAGCTTTCTTT. Translating gives CASSLVRGQLNTEAFF.

In its sample, this clone was seen a few times. This chain connects TRBV19 to TRBJ2-5, with D possibly matching TRBD2 (6 bases). Germline values: CDR1 LNHDA, CDR2 SQIVND (reference sequence). The CDR3 has 12 residues. The V end was cut by 6 bases, the J end by 4 bases, with 9 bases between. The CDR3 spells CASRLAGETQYF. The CDR3 DNA is TGTGCCAGTAGACTAGCCGGAGAGACCCAGTACTTC. The full variable domain, with the rest looked up from reference TRBV19 and TRBJ2-5, is DGGITQSPKYLFRKEGQNVTLSCEQNLNHDAMYWYRQDPGQGLRLIYYSQIVNDFQKGDIAEGYSVSREKKESFPLTVTSAQKNPTAFYLCASRLAGETQYFGPGTRLLVL.

The J gene is TRBJ2-4, the V gene TRBV6-8, with 8 bases that match TRBD1. Trimming took 10 bases from V and 5 from J; bases not matched to a gene: 7. The germline V gene has CDR1 MNHGY and CDR2 SAAAGT. The CDR3 has 13 residues. The CDR3 DNA follows: TGTGCCATCAGCGACAGGGGCGAAAACATTCAGTACTTC. Translating it yields CAISDRGENIQYF.

V and J are TRBV15 and TRBJ2-5; no firm D call. Trimming took off 1 base at V and 5 bases at J, with 14 bases between the two ends. This CDR3 region has 15 residues. The V gene's germline CDR1 is LNHNV and CDR2 YYDKDF (reference sequence). The DNA for the CDR3 is TGTGCCACCAGCAGAGGGCAGTCTGACGGGGAGACCCAGTACTTC. This gives the protein CATSRGQSDGETQYF.

The rearrangement joins TRBV11-3 to TRBJ2-2; either TRBD1 or TRBD2 may fit D (5 bases each). Germline loops: CDR1 SGHNT, CDR2 YENEEA. Trimming stripped 0 bases from V and 7 bases from J, with 9 bases between. The CDR3 runs to 14 residues. CDR3 bases: TGTGCCAGCAGCTTAGACCGGGGCGGCGGGGAGCTGTTTTTT. Protein: CASSLDRGGGELFF. Based on the CDR3 plus reference TRBV11-3 and TRBJ2-2, the full variable domain is EAGVVQSPRYKIIEKKQPVAFWCNPISGHNTLYWYLQNLGQGPELLIRYENEEAVDDSQLPKDRFSAERLKGVDSTLKIQPAELGDSAVYLCASSLDRGGGELFFGEGSRLTVL.

This clone was seen only a few times. The chain recombines TRBV29-1 with TRBJ2-1, with a possible D match to TRBD2 (6 bases). The CDR3 length is 16 residues. The V end was cut by 0 bases, the J end by 8 bases, with 20 bases between. Germline loops: CDR1 SQVTM, CDR2 ANQGSEA. CDR3 nucleotides: TGCAGCGTTGAAGATTGGGGGGACTCAGCCCGGGATGAGCAGTTCTTC. Protein product: CSVEDWGDSARDEQFF.

Sample share makes this clone large. The gene calls are TRBV14 and TRBJ1-1; D call uncertain. The CDR3 totals 13 residues. Germline CDR1 is SGHDN and CDR2 is FVKESK. V lost 9 bases and J 1 base, leaving 12 bases between the germline ends. In DNA form, the CDR3 reads TGTGCCAGTTCGAGGCACACGAACACTGAAGCTTTCTTT. Its translation is CASSRHTNTEAFF.

The chain employs TRBV7-6 and TRBJ2-5, with a tentative D call TRBD2 (5 bases). Trimming stripped 1 base from V and 1 base from J, with 25 bases between. CDR1 is SGHVS and CDR2 is FNYEAQ in the germline V gene. CDR3 length equals 20 residues. CDR3 sequence reads: CASSLVSGMVLWWPQETQYF. The DNA of the CDR3 is TGTGCCAGCAGCTTAGTTTCGGGGATGGTCCTCTGGTGGCCCCAAGAGACCCAGTACTTC.

This clone was counted a few times. The J gene is TRBJ2-7, the V gene TRBV9; D gene unclear. This CDR3 comprises 14 residues. V was shortened by 6 bases and J by 6 bases, with 19 bases between the two germline ends. Germline V lookup: CDR1 SGDLS, CDR2 YYNGEE. The CDR3 sequence: CASKEGPARSEQYF. The CDR3 DNA reads as TGTGCCAGCAAGGAAGGCCCCGCCCGGAGCGAGCAGTACTTC.

The chain links TRBV25-1 to TRBJ2-3, with a possible D match to TRBD2 (6 bases). This CDR3 is built from 17 residues. V lost 6 bases and J 7 bases, leaving 26 bases between the germline ends. Germline CDR1 reads MGHDK; CDR2 reads SYGVNS. CDR3 protein: CASSSTKLASKGNTQYF. The CDR3, as DNA: TGTGCCAGCAGCTCAACCAAACTAGCATCCAAAGGAAATACGCAGTATTTT.

The chain combines TRBV29-1 with TRBJ2-3; 13 nucleotides agree with TRBD2. Germline V gives CDR1 SQVTM, CDR2 ANQGSEA. The V gene end was trimmed by 0 bases and the J gene end by 6 bases; junction bases not matched to a gene: 15. This CDR3 spans 19 amino acids. CDR3 amino acids: CSVEDWRETSGRASDTQYF. The CDR3 DNA reads as TGCAGCGTTGAAGATTGGAGGGAAACTAGCGGGAGGGCCTCGGATACGCAGTATTTT.

In its sample, this clone ranks as large. The chain couples TRBV6-8 to TRBJ2-7; TRBD2 might be the D (7 bases). This CDR3 has 15 residues. V was trimmed by 2 bases and J by 3 bases, leaving 14 bases between them. From germline, CDR1 is MNHGY and CDR2 SAAAGT. The CDR3 loop is CASSYGRGLNYEQYF. In nucleotides, the CDR3 is TGTGCCAGCAGTTACGGGCGGGGGCTTAACTACGAGCAGTACTTC.

This chain links TRBV23-1 with TRBJ1-3; D remains ambiguous. TRBV23-1 counts as an open reading frame of uncertain function. This CDR3 has 17 residues. The ends were cut back, 1 base at V and 3 bases at J, with 16 bases in the middle. Here the CDR3 DNA reads TGCGCCAGCAGTCAATTTCAGTCCCGGATCAGTGGAAACACCATATATTTT. This codes for CASSQFQSRISGNTIYF.

This chain joins TRBV6-8 and TRBJ2-7, with a possible D match to TRBD2 (6 bases). The V end was cut by 5 bases, the J end by 0 bases, with 14 bases between. Germline CDR1 MNHGY, CDR2 SAAAGT. CDR3 length equals 15 residues. DNA of the CDR3: TGTGCCAGCAGTAGCCGACTAGACAGCTCCTACGAGCAGTACTTC. Translated: CASSSRLDSSYEQYF.

In this sample, this clone is medium-sized (0.01 to 0.1%). This sequence joins TRBV11-3 and TRBJ2-5, with TRBD2 matching 8 bases. Germline CDR1 and CDR2: SGHNT and YENEEA. J gave up 2 bases and V 5 bases, and 10 bases lay outside the gene matches. The CDR3 length is 16 residues. The CDR3 protein is CASSPPPRGGQETQYF. The CDR3, as DNA: TGTGCCAGCAGCCCCCCTCCCCGGGGGGGACAAGAGACCCAGTACTTC. Filled out from reference TRBV11-3 and TRBJ2-5, the complete variable domain reads EAGVVQSPRYKIIEKKQPVAFWCNPISGHNTLYWYLQNLGQGPELLIRYENEEAVDDSQLPKDRFSAERLKGVDSTLKIQPAELGDSAVYLCASSPPPRGGQETQYFGPGTRLLVL.

The rearrangement links TRBV29-1 to TRBJ2-7; D unclear. Germline values: CDR1 SQVTM, CDR2 ANQGSEA. V lost 1 base and J lost 1, with 5 bases in between. The CDR3 is 12 amino acids. CDR3 protein: CSVEGQSYEQYF. The CDR3, as DNA: TGCAGCGTTGAAGGGCAGTCCTACGAGCAGTACTTC.

This clone has only a few counts. The chain couples TRBV11-3 to TRBJ2-1; TRBD2 might be the D (7 bases). Germline CDR1 is SGHNT and CDR2 is YENEEA. The CDR3 runs to 15 residues. Trimming took off 5 bases at V and 0 bases at J, with 11 bases between the two ends. This CDR3 is CASSNGGPSYNEQFF. The CDR3 DNA reads as TGTGCCAGCAGCAACGGGGGGCCCTCCTACAATGAGCAGTTCTTC.

The V gene is TRBV29-1, the J gene TRBJ2-7, with 10 bases that match TRBD2. The CDR3 extends over 14 amino acids. Germline-derived CDR1 and CDR2 are SQVTM and ANQGSEA. V shed 6 bases and J 2 bases; nucleotides not matched to a gene: 7. This chain's CDR3 is CSVLLGTSAYEQYF. The CDR3 DNA sequence: TGCAGCGTCCTACTCGGGACTAGCGCCTACGAGCAGTACTTC.

This clone turned up a few times. The chain recombines TRBV6-8 with TRBJ2-1; 7 nucleotides match TRBD1. Germline V gene lookup returns CDR1 MNHGY and CDR2 SAAAGT. Losses at the gene ends were 1 base for V and 2 bases for J; bases not matched to a gene: 2. The CDR3 contains 15 residues. CDR3 nucleotides: TGTGCCAGCAGTTACTGGACAGGCGCCTACAATGAGCAGTTCTTC. It codes for CASSYWTGAYNEQFF.

The CDR3 DNA sequence: TGCAGCGTTGACTTTATTTCCGGACAGTCGGAGACAGATACGCAGTATTTT. This sequence encodes CSVDFISGQSETDTQYF. The gene calls are TRBV29-1 and TRBJ2-3, with D possibly being TRBD1 (6 bases). Germline assignment: CDR1 SQVTM and CDR2 ANQGSEA. The CDR3 consists of 17 residues. V gave up 3 bases and J gave up 3 bases, with 22 bases separating them.

The sample holds a few counts of this clone. The V call is TRBV6-8, the J call TRBJ1-2, with 10 bases aligning to TRBD1. Germline V gene lookup returns CDR1 MNHGY and CDR2 SAAAGT. The J segment lost 6 bases and the V segment lost 2 bases, leaving 3 bases of the junction unmatched. The CDR3 length is 14 residues. The CDR3 DNA reads TGTGCCAGCAGTTACCGGGACAGGGGTAATGGCTACACCTTC. It translates to CASSYRDRGNGYTF.

The sample holds a few counts of this clone. The V call is TRBV11-3, the J call TRBJ2-5; 10 bases line up with TRBD2. CDR3 length: 16 amino acids. Germline V gives CDR1 SGHNT, CDR2 YENEEA. Unmatched junction bases numbered 5, after V lost 1 base and J lost 3 bases. The CDR3 loop is CASSLGYLAGEETQYF. In DNA form, the CDR3 reads TGTGCCAGCAGCTTAGGATATCTAGCGGGGGAAGAGACCCAGTACTTC.

This clone was picked up a small number of times. The gene calls are TRBV5-1 and TRBJ2-3; possible D gene TRBD1, 6 bases. Germline assignment: CDR1 SGHRS and CDR2 YFSETQ. The CDR3 runs to 14 residues. Deletions cut 2 bases from V and 5 bases from J, with 12 bases between. DNA of the CDR3: TGCGCCAGCAGCTTTGGACAGAGGGGAGATACGCAGTATTTT. Translation: CASSFGQRGDTQYF.

This clone is medium-sized by share. This sequence joins TRBV9 and TRBJ1-5; 8 nucleotides line up with TRBD1. Germline V gene sequence: CDR1 SGDLS, CDR2 YYNGEE. The CDR3 loop spans 15 amino acids. The J segment lost 7 bases and the V segment lost 1 base, leaving 7 bases of the junction unmatched. The CDR3 loop is CASSVSTGANQPQHF. The CDR3, as DNA: TGTGCCAGCAGCGTATCGACAGGGGCGAACCAGCCCCAGCATTTT.